This T cell receptor beta chain is from a study of memory CD4+ T cells and cytomegalovirus serostatus. The study, taken as a whole, reports: CD4+ memory repertoires contained about 40% of the 164 reported CMV TCRbeta sequences.

The V end lost 1 base, the J end lost 0 bases, and 7 bases lay between the germline ends. This CDR3 has 14 amino acids. Germline assignment: CDR1 LGHNA and CDR2 YNFKEQ. The sample holds a few counts of this clone. The antigen remains unidentified. Per the original methods: After removing out-of-frame reads, approximately 2 million distinct TCRbeta sequences remained. Clones were read by immunoSEQ multiplex PCR, and TCRdb kept only the in-frame ones, dropping some. Clone size and the V and J calls come from that table; the DNA yielded D and trimming. The data show 50,000 to 60,000 clones, about four fifths seen once. Single viable CD3+CD4+CD8-CD45RO+ cells were sorted as the memory CD4+ T cells. CD4+ T cells were isolated by positive magnetic selection.

This chain joins TRBV4-2 and TRBJ2-7; weak D call: TRBD1 (5 bases). This clonotype was obtained from an adult in good health and CMV-seropositive. The sample was memory CD4+ T cells from blood. Written as DNA, the CDR3 is TGTGCCAGCAGCCAAGGGGGCAGCTCCTACGAGCAGTACTTC. It yields the protein CASSQGGSSYEQYF.